This TCR beta chain was retrieved from a study of technical replicates of blood from four donors. CDR1 is MDHEN, CDR2 SYDVKM, per germline. The CDR3 has 17 residues. Trimming left V 7 bases short and J 5 bases short, with 27 bases between. Profiled with immunoSEQ multiplex PCR; TCRdb holds only in-frame clones, not every one. The repertoire has tens of thousands of clones, under 98% of them found once; the top ten carry more than 0.25%. This TCR derives from a human donor in good health. The sequencing sample was made of T cells isolated from PBMCs. The gene calls are TRBV28 and TRBJ2-7; the D gene is possibly TRBD2 (6 bases). DNA for the CDR3: TGTGCCAGCACCCTCGCCGTGGAGGGCGAATATTTTAACGAGCAGTACTTC. Translation: CASTLAVEGEYFNEQYF.